This entry lists 3 T cell receptor beta chains sequenced from one sample in a study of circulating and synovial CD4+ cells in juvenile arthritis. Clones were sequenced by immunoSEQ multiplex PCR, and TCRdb holds only the in-frame ones, with some missing. The data show under 40,000 clones, over 90% seen once. Sequencing was carried out using CD4+ T cells from blood. These receptors were collected from a human donor with juvenile idiopathic arthritis.

For the CDR3, the DNA is TGCGCCAGCAGCCGCAGCGGGGGGGCTGTCGGGGAGCTGTTTTTT. Translating it yields CASSRSGGAVGELFF. V usage is TRBV4-3 and J usage is TRBJ2-2, with 10 bases matching TRBD2. Germline assignment: CDR1 LGHNA and CDR2 YSLEER. V lost 4 bases, J lost 7 bases, and 6 bases stayed unmatched. The CDR3 length is 15 residues.

CDR3 sequence: CASSGGTGANQPQHF. The CDR3 nucleotides are TGTGCCAGTAGTGGCGGGACAGGGGCCAATCAGCCCCAGCATTTT. The rearrangement links TRBV19 to TRBJ1-5, with 10 bases fitting TRBD1. There are 15 residues in the CDR3. From germline, CDR1 is LNHDA and CDR2 SQIVND (reference sequence). V dropped 5 bases and J dropped 3; count of bases not matched to a gene: 4.

The V and J genes are TRBV18 and TRBJ2-5; 8 positions agree with TRBD1. The CDR3 length is 12 residues. Germline CDR1 is KGHSH and CDR2 is LQKENI. Unmatched junction bases numbered 1, after V lost 5 bases and J lost 5 bases. This CDR3 is CASSRTGETQYF. The CDR3 region has the DNA TGTGCCAGCTCAAGGACAGGGGAGACCCAGTACTTC. Looking up the rest from reference TRBV18 and TRBJ2-5 gives the full variable domain: NAGVMQNPRHLVRRRGQEARLRCSPMKGHSHVYWYRQLPEEGLKFMVYLQKENIIDESGMPKERFSAEFPKEGPSILRIQQVVRGDSAAYFCASSRTGETQYFGPGTRLLVL.